This T cell receptor (beta chain) was observed in a study of OX40 agonist ivuxolimab in advanced cancers. From germline, CDR1 is SNHLY and CDR2 FYNNEI. This CDR3 has 14 residues. J lost 2 bases, V lost 6 bases, and 2 bases had no gene match. This table comes from immunoSEQ multiplex PCR, and its TCRdb copy is limited to in-frame clones, with some not included. The data contain about 73,000 clones, approximately 90% of them singletons. This specimen consisted of CD4+ or CD8+ T cells sorted from blood, obtained in a trial of the OX40 agonist ivuxolimab. V usage is TRBV2 and J usage is TRBJ2-1; TRBD1 aligns across 9 bases. This receptor was identified in an adult with an advanced solid tumor such as melanoma, head and neck, liver or kidney cancer. This chain's CDR3 is CASRGTGTYNEQFF. The CDR3 bases are TGTGCCAGCAGAGGGACAGGGACCTACAATGAGCAGTTCTTC.